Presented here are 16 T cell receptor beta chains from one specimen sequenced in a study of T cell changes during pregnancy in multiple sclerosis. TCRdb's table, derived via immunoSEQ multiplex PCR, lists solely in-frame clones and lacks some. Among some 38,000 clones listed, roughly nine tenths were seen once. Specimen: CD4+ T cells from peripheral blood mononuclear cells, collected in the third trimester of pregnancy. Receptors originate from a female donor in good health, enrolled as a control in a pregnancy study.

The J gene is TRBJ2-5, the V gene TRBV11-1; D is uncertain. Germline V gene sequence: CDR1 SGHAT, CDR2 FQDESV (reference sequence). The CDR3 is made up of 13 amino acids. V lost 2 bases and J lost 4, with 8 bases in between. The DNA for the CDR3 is TGTGCCAGCAGCTTAATTCTAGGAGAGACCCAGTACTTC. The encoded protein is CASSLILGETQYF.

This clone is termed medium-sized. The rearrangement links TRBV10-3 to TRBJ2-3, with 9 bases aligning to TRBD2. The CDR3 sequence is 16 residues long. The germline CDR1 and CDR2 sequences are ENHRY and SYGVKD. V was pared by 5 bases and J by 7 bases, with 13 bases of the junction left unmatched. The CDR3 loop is CAISRVVAGVGYTQYF. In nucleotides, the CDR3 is TGTGCCATCAGTCGGGTGGTAGCGGGAGTCGGGTATACGCAGTATTTT.

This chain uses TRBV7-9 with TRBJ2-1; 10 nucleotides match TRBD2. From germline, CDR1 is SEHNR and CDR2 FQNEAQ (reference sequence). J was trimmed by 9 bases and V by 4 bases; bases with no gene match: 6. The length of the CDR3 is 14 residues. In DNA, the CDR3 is TGTGCCAGCAGCTCGAGCGGGAGGGGCGGTGAGCAGTTCTTC. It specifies CASSSSGRGGEQFF.

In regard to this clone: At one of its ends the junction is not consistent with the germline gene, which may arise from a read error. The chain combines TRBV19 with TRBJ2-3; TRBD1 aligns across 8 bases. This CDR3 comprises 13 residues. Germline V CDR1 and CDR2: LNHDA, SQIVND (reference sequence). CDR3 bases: TGTGCCAGTAGTGATGGACAGGGCGATAGGCAGTATTTT. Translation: CASSDGQGDRQYF.

CDR3: CASSQDHRGLAGEWDTQYF. Written as DNA, the CDR3 is TGTGCCAGCAGCCAAGATCACCGCGGACTAGCGGGAGAGTGGGATACGCAGTATTTT. The chain is built from TRBV4-2 and TRBJ2-3; 13 bases fit TRBD2. Looked up from germline, CDR1 is LGHNA and CDR2 is YNFKEQ. CDR3 length: 19 residues. V lost 0 bases, J lost 6 bases, and 12 bases stayed unmatched.

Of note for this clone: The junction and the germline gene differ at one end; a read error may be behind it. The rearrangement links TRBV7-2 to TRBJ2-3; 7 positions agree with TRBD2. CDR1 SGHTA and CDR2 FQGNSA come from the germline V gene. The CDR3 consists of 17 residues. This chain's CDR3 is CANSLGASGSGADTQYF. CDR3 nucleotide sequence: TGTGCCAACAGCTTAGGAGCTAGCGGTTCGGGGGCAGATACGCAGTATTTT.

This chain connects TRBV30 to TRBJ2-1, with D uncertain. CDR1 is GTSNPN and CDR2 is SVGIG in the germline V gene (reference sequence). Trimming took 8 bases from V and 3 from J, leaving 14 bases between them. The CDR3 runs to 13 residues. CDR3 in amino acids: CALTLDYYNEQFF. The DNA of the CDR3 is TGTGCCCTGACCCTAGATTACTACAATGAGCAGTTCTTC.

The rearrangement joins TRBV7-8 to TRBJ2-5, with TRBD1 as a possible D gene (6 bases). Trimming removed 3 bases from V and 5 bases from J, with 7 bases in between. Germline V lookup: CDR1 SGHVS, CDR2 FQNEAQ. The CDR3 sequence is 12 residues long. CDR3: CASSFQGETQYF. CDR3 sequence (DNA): TGTGCCAGCAGCTTCCAGGGGGAGACCCAGTACTTC. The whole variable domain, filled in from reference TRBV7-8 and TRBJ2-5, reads GAGVSQSPRYKVAKRGQDVALRCDPISGHVSLFWYQQALGQGPEFLTYFQNEAQLDKSGLPSDRFFAERPEGSVSTLKIQRTQQEDSAVYLCASSFQGETQYFGPGTRLLVL.

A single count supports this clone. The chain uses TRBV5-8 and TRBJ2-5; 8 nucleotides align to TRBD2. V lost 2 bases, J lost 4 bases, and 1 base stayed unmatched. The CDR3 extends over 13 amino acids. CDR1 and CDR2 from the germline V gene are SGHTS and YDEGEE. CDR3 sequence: CASSFSGVETQYF. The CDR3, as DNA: TGTGCCAGCAGCTTTAGCGGGGTAGAGACCCAGTACTTC.

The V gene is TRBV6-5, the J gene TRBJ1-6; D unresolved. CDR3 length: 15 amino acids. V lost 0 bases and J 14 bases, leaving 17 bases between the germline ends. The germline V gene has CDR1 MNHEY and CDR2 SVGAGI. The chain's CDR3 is CASSYSNLSPRSLHF. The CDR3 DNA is TGTGCCAGCAGTTACTCCAACTTATCCCCCCGGTCCCTCCACTTT.

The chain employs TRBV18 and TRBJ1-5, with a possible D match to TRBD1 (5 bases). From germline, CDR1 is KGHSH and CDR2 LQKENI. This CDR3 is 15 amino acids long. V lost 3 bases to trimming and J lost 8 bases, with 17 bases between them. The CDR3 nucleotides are TGTGCCAGCTCACCCGGGTGGGGCCAAGGGGAGCCCCAGCATTTT. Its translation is CASSPGWGQGEPQHF.

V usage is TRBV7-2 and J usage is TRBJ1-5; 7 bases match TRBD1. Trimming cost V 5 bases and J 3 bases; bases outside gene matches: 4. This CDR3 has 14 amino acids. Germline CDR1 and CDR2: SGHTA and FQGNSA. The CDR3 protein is CASSKGQLNQPQHF. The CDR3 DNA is TGTGCCAGCAGCAAGGGACAGCTCAATCAGCCCCAGCATTTT.

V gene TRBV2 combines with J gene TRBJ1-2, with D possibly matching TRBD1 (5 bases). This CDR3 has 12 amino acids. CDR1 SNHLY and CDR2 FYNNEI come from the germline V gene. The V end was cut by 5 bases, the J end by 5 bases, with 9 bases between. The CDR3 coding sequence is TGTGCCAGCAGTACAGGACTATATGGCTACACCTTC. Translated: CASSTGLYGYTF.

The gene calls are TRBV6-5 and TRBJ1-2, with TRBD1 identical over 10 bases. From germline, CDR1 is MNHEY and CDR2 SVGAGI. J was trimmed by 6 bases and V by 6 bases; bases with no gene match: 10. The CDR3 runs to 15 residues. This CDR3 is CASSWGSGTGDGYTF. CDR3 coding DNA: TGTGCCAGCAGCTGGGGATCCGGGACAGGGGATGGCTACACCTTC.

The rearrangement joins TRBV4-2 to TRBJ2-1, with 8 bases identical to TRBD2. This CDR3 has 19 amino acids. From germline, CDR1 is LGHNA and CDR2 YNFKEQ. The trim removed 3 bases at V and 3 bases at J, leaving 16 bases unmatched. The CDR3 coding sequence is TGTGCCAGCAGCCAGACCCGACGGGCGGGGGGTACATTCTACAATGAGCAGTTCTTC. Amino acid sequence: CASSQTRRAGGTFYNEQFF.

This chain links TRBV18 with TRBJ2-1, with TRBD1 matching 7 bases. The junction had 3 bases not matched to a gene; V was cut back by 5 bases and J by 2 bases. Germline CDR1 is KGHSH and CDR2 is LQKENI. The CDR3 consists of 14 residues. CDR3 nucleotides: TGTGCCAGCTCAAAGACAGGGACCTACAATGAGCAGTTCTTC. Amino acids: CASSKTGTYNEQFF.